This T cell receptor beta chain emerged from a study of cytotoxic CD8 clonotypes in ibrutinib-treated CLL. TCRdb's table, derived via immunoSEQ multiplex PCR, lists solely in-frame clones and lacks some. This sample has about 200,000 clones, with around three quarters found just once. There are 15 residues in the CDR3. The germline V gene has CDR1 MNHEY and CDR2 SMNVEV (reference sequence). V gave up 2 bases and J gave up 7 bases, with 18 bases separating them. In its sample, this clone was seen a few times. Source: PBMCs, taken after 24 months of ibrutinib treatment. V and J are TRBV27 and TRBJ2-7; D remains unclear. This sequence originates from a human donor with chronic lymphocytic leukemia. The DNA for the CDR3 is TGTGCCAGCAGTTTAGGGTTCGGTGGCTCCCAGGAGCAGTACTTC. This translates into CASSLGFGGSQEQYF.